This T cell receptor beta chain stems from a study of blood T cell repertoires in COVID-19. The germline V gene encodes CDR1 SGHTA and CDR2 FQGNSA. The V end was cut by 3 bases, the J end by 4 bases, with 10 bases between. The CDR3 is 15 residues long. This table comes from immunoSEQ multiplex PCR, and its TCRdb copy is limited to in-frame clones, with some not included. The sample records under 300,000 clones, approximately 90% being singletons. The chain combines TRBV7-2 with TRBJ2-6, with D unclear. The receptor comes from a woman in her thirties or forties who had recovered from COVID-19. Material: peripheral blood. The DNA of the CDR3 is TGTGCCAGCAGCTTTATTAATCGGGGGGCCAACGTCCTGACTTTC. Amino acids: CASSFINRGANVLTF.